This T cell receptor beta chain was recovered during a study of cytomegalovirus exposure and HLA in healthy donors. The CDR3 is made up of 15 amino acids. V lost 1 base and J lost 5; bases outside the gene matches: 6. Germline CDR1 SGHTA, CDR2 FQGNSA. Primers included in the PCR were 60 Vbeta and 13 Jbeta primers. Method: immunoSEQ multiplex PCR; TCRdb's copy keeps in-frame clones and lacks some. The sample consists of roughly 150,000 clones, approximately 77% of them appearing once. As for this clone: Its antigen is undetermined.

The study, taken as a whole, reports: In an earlier analysis, productive rearrangement rates for most beta V segments clustered near 87% or 30%. Exclusion as indistinguishable affected some V segments, including TRBV6-2 and TRBV6-3. In a later analysis, an Asian-associated ancestry cluster reportedly showed fewer N-insertions than the approximately 700-donor mean. The majority of CMV-associated TCR beta chains were reported as apparently HLA-restricted in a later analysis.

The V call is TRBV7-2, the J call TRBJ2-7; 9 bases match TRBD1. Source material: PBMCs. The receptor was isolated from a man aged 45 to 65 in good health and CMV-seropositive. The CDR3 protein is CASSLVGTGSDEQYF. The CDR3 nucleotides read TGTGCCAGCAGCTTAGTAGGGACAGGGAGCGACGAGCAGTACTTC. Based on the CDR3 plus reference TRBV7-2 and TRBJ2-7, the full variable domain is GAGVSQSPSNKVTEKGKDVELRCDPISGHTALYWYRQSLGQGLEFLIYFQGNSAPDKSGLPSDRFSAERTGGSVSTLTIQRTQQEDSAVYLCASSLVGTGSDEQYFGPGTRLTVT.